Listed here is a single T cell receptor (beta chain). The antigen is unknown. The sample originates from a study of post-analysis software for immune sequencing data. Study as a whole: Relapsing-remitting, secondary progressive and progressive-relapsing courses of multiple sclerosis were included. Regarding the study as a whole: The authors found that F measure strongly co-clustered same-batch samples. Significantly decreased normalized Chao1 diversity was recorded for multiple sclerosis patients relative to controls. In patients, a few TRBV segments were more frequent than in controls, with TRBV5-6, TRBV5-1 and TRBV20-1 among them.

TCR beta cDNA libraries included unique molecular identifiers. Between 1 and 10 million T cells gave rise to some 490,000 cDNA molecules. TCRdb reprocessed the PCR reads with MiXCR, giving one entry per CDR3 protein. The sample shows 430,000 or so distinct CDR3 sequences, more than 30% of them seen only once. Germline-derived CDR1 and CDR2 are SGHRS and YFSETQ. V lost 4 bases and J lost 1; bases outside the gene matches: 5. This CDR3 is 16 amino acids long. The sample comprised blood. The sequence derives from a girl aged 2-10 years with multiple sclerosis. The V gene is TRBV5-1, the J gene TRBJ2-3; 11 bases are shared with TRBD2. The CDR3 is CASSKTSGAGTDTQYF. The CDR3 nucleotides read TGCGCCAGCAGCAAGACTAGCGGGGCAGGCACAGATACGCAGTATTTT.